Following are 7 T cell receptor beta chains from one sample sequenced in a study of blood T cell repertoires in COVID-19. The method was immunoSEQ multiplex PCR; TCRdb's version includes in-frame clones alone and lacks a portion of them. Here the sample spans around 270,000 clones, 84% being singletons. The sample was peripheral blood. These receptors all stem from a middle-aged woman who had recovered from COVID-19.

The chain links TRBV5-1 to TRBJ2-1; 8 nucleotides align to TRBD2. V lost 3 bases to trimming and J lost 4 bases; unmatched junction nucleotides: 9. The germline V gene encodes CDR1 SGHRS and CDR2 YFSETQ. CDR3 length equals 16 residues. The CDR3 loop is CASSSVPSGPYNEQFF. The CDR3 nucleotides read TGCGCCAGCAGCTCGGTCCCTAGCGGGCCGTACAATGAGCAGTTCTTC.

The CDR3 DNA reads as TGTGCCAGCAGTTACCCTCAGGGGGAAGATGAAAAACTGTTTTTT. Translating gives CASSYPQGEDEKLFF. The chain has TRBV6-6 and TRBJ1-4; 7 bases are shared with TRBD1. The CDR3 runs to 15 residues. Germline V gene data show CDR1 as MNHNY and CDR2 as SVGAGI (reference sequence). The V and J ends lost 2 bases and 6 bases, in that order; junction bases with no gene match: 6.

This chain joins TRBV2 and TRBJ1-1, with 7 bases that match TRBD1. The CDR3 is 15 amino acids. The trim removed 6 bases at V and 5 bases at J, leaving 12 bases unmatched. Germline values: CDR1 SNHLY, CDR2 FYNNEI. The CDR3 DNA reads as TGTGCCAGCAGAAACATCCGGGACAGTAAGACTGAAGCTTTCTTT. It translates to CASRNIRDSKTEAFF.

CDR3 loop: CASSNGRGHGYTF. Here the CDR3 DNA reads TGTGCCAGTAGTAACGGCAGGGGGCATGGCTACACCTTC. The genes are TRBV19 and TRBJ1-2; 8 positions match TRBD1. Germline loops: CDR1 LNHDA, CDR2 SQIVND (reference sequence). After removal of 4 bases from V and 6 bases from J, the junction contained 4 bases not matched to a gene. The CDR3 is 13 amino acids.

This chain uses TRBV7-8 with TRBJ2-5; D unclear. V was shortened by 5 bases and J by 5 bases, with 18 bases between the two germline ends. CDR3 length: 15 amino acids. The germline V gene has CDR1 SGHVS and CDR2 FQNEAQ. This CDR3 reads CASSKRGAEWETQYF. The DNA for the CDR3 is TGTGCCAGCAGCAAACGCGGCGCGGAATGGGAGACCCAGTACTTC. Full variable domain (outside the CDR3, taken from reference TRBV7-8 and TRBJ2-5): GAGVSQSPRYKVAKRGQDVALRCDPISGHVSLFWYQQALGQGPEFLTYFQNEAQLDKSGLPSDRFFAERPEGSVSTLKIQRTQQEDSAVYLCASSKRGAEWETQYFGPGTRLLVL.

The genes are TRBV15 and TRBJ1-1; possibly TRBD1 for D (5 bases). The CDR3 loop spans 15 amino acids. Trimming stripped 0 bases from V and 0 bases from J, with 8 bases between. Germline V gives CDR1 LNHNV, CDR2 YYDKDF (reference sequence). CDR3 region: CATSRDGGMNTEAFF. The CDR3 DNA follows: TGTGCCACCAGCAGAGATGGGGGGATGAACACTGAAGCTTTCTTT.

V usage is TRBV6-5 and J usage is TRBJ2-7; no clear D gene. This CDR3 comprises 14 residues. Trimming shortened V by 0 bases and J by 5 bases, and 11 bases separated the two germline ends. Germline-derived CDR1 and CDR2 are MNHEY and SVGAGI. CDR3 in amino acids: CASSYSTTRDEQYF. In DNA, the CDR3 is TGTGCCAGCAGTTACTCTACAACACGGGACGAGCAGTACTTC.